This TCR beta chain was sequenced during a study of blood T cell repertoires in COVID-19 (dated by TCRdb to 2020 to 2021). About the investigation overall: Collaborator samples came from the United States, Italy and Spain and covered acute and convalescent phases of COVID-19. The prospective study material was composed of cDNA or gDNA derived from T cells, B-cell-depleted T cells, or PBMCs. The dataset comprised deeply sampled blood TCRbeta repertoires from subjects exposed to, actively infected with, or recovered from COVID-19. The repertoires were made available in a free public database intended to serve as a resource for research on the immune response to SARS-CoV-2. The samples were drawn from the first 160 participants of the ongoing ImmuneRACE study and from 1,200 or so subjects provided by 6 global collaborators. A de-identified subject ID, COVID-19 status, age in years and sex were almost always included in the sample metadata. Where available, HLA class I and class II types were taken from metadata supplied by the sample provider and were not determined by assay-based typing.

Points the paper makes about the study in general: The quantity of clinical and demographic metadata differed by source and by participant and was supplied without curation.

V is shortened by 5 bases, J by 6 bases, and the region joining them spans 17 bases. The cysteine opens and the phenylalanine closes a CDR3 of 15 amino acids. The DNA shown is the 45-base CDR3, in frame from base 1. CDR1 and CDR2 (SEHNR, FQNEAQ) derive from the germline V gene (reference sequence). Turning to this clone: Its cognate antigen has yet to be identified. Base qualities are not recorded, but no much larger clone differs from it by a single base.

The collaborating institutions used their own protocols to collect whole blood in K2EDTA tubes. For TCRbeta analysis, collaborators shipped samples in one of three forms: frozen whole blood, isolated PBMCs, or DNA extracted from either of those sample types. The immunoSEQ Assay, a bias-controlled multiplex PCR, was used to amplify TCRbeta CDR3 regions from genomic DNA. Processing in the source paper ran as follows. Within the assay, amplification of reference gene primers was used to estimate how many nucleated cells each sample contained. To quantify the absolute abundance of each unique TCRbeta CDR3 rearrangement, sequence reads were collapsed and filtered. For each sample, productive Simpson clonality was calculated as the square root of Simpson's diversity index across productive rearrangements. Sourced from immuneACCESS, this table was stored by TCRdb with only in-frame sequences that have V and J called. A share of the clones is absent; for the studies checked, an unresolved V gene accounts for under half, and the remainder has no known explanation. From that table come the V and J calls and clone size; the DNA was used to work out D and trimming. The sample table records more than 40,000 clones; around 86% of these occur just once. The ten most abundant clones make up approximately 15% of the sample.

The V and J genes are TRBV7-9 and TRBJ2-1; perhaps TRBD2 is the D gene, with 5 bases matching. The TCR sequence derives from a man aged 60 to 75 with active or convalescent COVID-19. The sample comprised peripheral blood. Here the CDR3 is given as CASSPRVGFSNEQFF. The bases are TGTGCCAGCAGCCCGCGGGTTGGCTTTAGCAATGAGCAGTTCTTC.